Each of the 12 T cell receptor beta chains below was sequenced from the same sample in a study of neoadjuvant anti-PD-1 for oral cavity cancer. Repertoires were generated with immunoSEQ multiplex PCR, while TCRdb's copy carries only in-frame clones and drops some. This table holds over 9,500 clones, under 60% found once. Sequencing was performed on tumor tissue, taken before nivolumab (anti-PD-1) treatment. These receptors were collected from a person aged 40-85 years with oral cavity squamous cell carcinoma.

J is TRBJ1-1 and V is TRBV14; 7 nucleotides line up with TRBD1. Germline-derived CDR1 and CDR2 are SGHDN and FVKESK. This CDR3 contains 14 residues. V lost 5 bases, J lost 6 bases, and 9 bases stayed unmatched. The CDR3 sequence is CASSRPQGGSEAFF. The DNA of the CDR3 is TGTGCCAGCAGCAGACCTCAGGGGGGGTCTGAAGCTTTCTTT.

The chain employs TRBV7-8 and TRBJ2-3; D remains unclear. Germline assignment: CDR1 SGHVS and CDR2 FQNEAQ. The V gene lost 6 bases and the J gene lost 0 bases, with 13 bases spanning the gap. The CDR3 length is 15 residues. In DNA form, the CDR3 reads TGTGCCAGCAGTCCCCGTCGAGTAAGCACAGATACGCAGTATTTT. Translated, it gives CASSPRRVSTDTQYF.

The chain is built from TRBV5-1 and TRBJ2-7; D perhaps matches TRBD1 (6 bases). The germline V gene has CDR1 SGHRS and CDR2 YFSETQ. Trimming shortened V by 4 bases and J by 6 bases, and 14 bases separated the two germline ends. The CDR3 has 13 residues. Here the CDR3 DNA reads TGCGCCAGCAGCGGGGGTAACAGGGTCGAGCAGTACTTC. Protein product: CASSGGNRVEQYF.

This rearrangement joins TRBV7-9 to TRBJ2-1; 11 bases map to TRBD2. V lost 5 bases to trimming and J lost 9 bases; unmatched junction nucleotides: 15. The germline V gene has CDR1 SEHNR and CDR2 FQNEAQ (reference sequence). This CDR3 has 17 residues. The CDR3: CASSPPLASGRRGEQFF. CDR3 DNA sequence: TGTGCCAGCAGCCCGCCCTTGGCTAGCGGGAGGCGAGGTGAGCAGTTCTTC.

The gene calls are TRBV5-1 and TRBJ2-5, with 7 bases identical to TRBD1. CDR1 and CDR2 (germline): SGHRS, YFSETQ. Trimming at V came to 0 bases and at J to 1 base, leaving 0 bases not matched to a gene. CDR3 length: 14 residues. The CDR3 loop reads CASSLGDSQETQYF. The DNA for the CDR3 is TGCGCCAGCAGCTTGGGGGACAGCCAAGAGACCCAGTACTTC.

The chain links TRBV6-5 to TRBJ1-1, with 7 bases aligning to TRBD1. This CDR3 contains 14 residues. V shed 5 bases, J shed 1 base, and the junction held 4 bases outside the gene matches. CDR1 and CDR2 (germline): MNHEY, SVGAGI. In DNA form, the CDR3 reads TGTGCCAGCAGTCGGACAGGCGAGAACACTGAAGCTTTCTTT. Its translation: CASSRTGENTEAFF.

This clone is large (0.1 to 1%) by share. This chain connects TRBV27 to TRBJ2-7; D might be TRBD2 (6 bases). Trimming removed 7 bases from V and 5 bases from J, with 24 bases in between. The CDR3 consists of 16 residues. Germline V gene data show CDR1 as MNHEY and CDR2 as SMNVEV (reference sequence). In DNA form, the CDR3 reads TGTGCCAGCACCCTATCCGGGAGCAAGTCGATTGACGAGCAGTACTTC. This sequence encodes CASTLSGSKSIDEQYF.

The V and J genes are TRBV6-4 and TRBJ2-3; D remains ambiguous. CDR1 and CDR2 from the germline V gene are MRHNA and SNTAGT. The CDR3 extends over 14 amino acids. V shed 3 bases and J shed 6 bases, with 13 bases lying between them. CDR3 bases: TGTGCCAGCAGTGAATTCTCAGAGGCTGATACGCAGTATTTT. Encoded protein: CASSEFSEADTQYF.

This clone was observed once. The chain has TRBV14 and TRBJ2-1; the D gene is possibly TRBD1 (5 bases). Between the trimmed V and J ends, which lost 1 base and 1 base, there was a span of 8 bases. Germline CDR1 SGHDN, CDR2 FVKESK. The CDR3 totals 15 residues. Here the CDR3 DNA reads TGTGCCAGCAGCCAAGTGCAGGGTTCCTACAATGAGCAGTTCTTC. Translation gives CASSQVQGSYNEQFF.

The chain is built from TRBV5-6 and TRBJ2-1; 10 bases align to TRBD1. CDR1 and CDR2 (germline): SGHDT, YYEEEE. The CDR3 contains 13 residues. J lost 6 bases, V lost 9 bases, and 6 bases had no gene match. CDR3 sequence: CATGTGVGNEQFF. The CDR3 bases are TGTGCCACCGGGACAGGGGTGGGCAATGAGCAGTTCTTC.

The gene calls are TRBV2 and TRBJ2-5; D is possibly TRBD1 (6 bases). This CDR3 region has 15 residues. V was shortened by 4 bases and J by 5 bases, with 17 bases between the two germline ends. The V gene's germline CDR1 is SNHLY and CDR2 FYNNEI. This CDR3 is CASSGQVSRGETQYF. CDR3 sequence (DNA): TGTGCCAGCAGTGGACAGGTCAGTCGCGGTGAGACCCAGTACTTC.

V is TRBV11-3 and J is TRBJ2-7, with 10 bases fitting TRBD1. The CDR3 contains 14 residues. CDR1 and CDR2 from the germline V gene are SGHNT and YENEEA. V lost 5 bases to trimming and J lost 5 bases; unmatched junction nucleotides: 6. CDR3 nucleotide sequence: TGTGCCAGCAGCCCTGGGGACAGGGGTCACGAGCAGTACTTC. Residues: CASSPGDRGHEQYF.